Listed here are 17 T cell receptor beta chains from one sample, sequenced in a study of Japanese encephalitis immunity and Zika vaccine responses. CFSE-labeled PBMCs were cultured roughly 6 days with peptide pools, each at roughly 1.1 ug/mL. Live CD56-CD19-CD16-CD3+CD4+ cells with low CFSE were sorted unfixed as proliferating CD4 T cells. Via MiXCR, TCRdb re-called the 5' RACE reads, giving one row per CDR3 protein. The sample has fewer than 450 distinct CDR3 sequences; 2.4% are singletons. This specimen was antigen-activated CD4+ T cells from blood, cultured, taken during a Zika inactivated vaccine study. The origin of the receptors is an adult man who received an inactivated Zika virus vaccine.

This clonotype was detected many times. The gene calls are TRBV19 and TRBJ1-2; D perhaps matches TRBD1 (5 bases). This CDR3 region has 17 residues. Germline CDR1 is LNHDA and CDR2 is SQIVND (reference sequence). V lost 4 bases to trimming and J lost 8 bases, with 26 bases between them. This CDR3 is CASSTPGRTLILGGYTF. In DNA form, the CDR3 reads TGTGCCAGTAGTACCCCGGGACGGACTTTGATACTAGGCGGCTACACCTTC.

This clonotype is labeled large. The genes are TRBV25-1 and TRBJ2-7, with 8 bases aligning to TRBD1. The CDR3 has 17 amino acids. Germline-derived CDR1 and CDR2 are MGHDK and SYGVNS. V lost 3 bases to trimming and J lost 1 base; unmatched junction nucleotides: 11. Here the CDR3 reads CASSETGRGLTSYEQYF. CDR3 coding DNA: TGTGCCAGCAGTGAGACAGGCAGGGGGCTTACTTCCTACGAGCAGTACTTC.

Judged by abundance, this clonotype is large (0.1 to 1%). This chain links TRBV4-3 with TRBJ2-3; 8 positions agree with TRBD2. Losses at the gene ends were 4 bases for V and 4 bases for J; bases not matched to a gene: 16. This CDR3 region has 18 residues. Looked up from germline, CDR1 is LGHNA and CDR2 is YSLEER. DNA of the CDR3: TGCGCCAGCAGCCTCATTAGCGGGGAAAATTTGGGGTCAGATACGCAGTATTTT. Protein product: CASSLISGENLGSDTQYF.

By share, this clonotype ranks as hyperexpanded. The chain carries TRBV9 and TRBJ1-2; 8 nucleotides match TRBD1. V lost 5 bases to trimming and J lost 4 bases; unmatched junction nucleotides: 13. In germline, CDR1 is SGDLS, CDR2 YYNGEE. The length of the CDR3 is 16 residues. In nucleotides, the CDR3 is TGTGCCAGCAGTGTAACCGGGACAGGCACAACCTATGGCTACACCTTC. This translates into CASSVTGTGTTYGYTF.

In this sample, this clonotype is medium-sized (0.01 to 0.1%). V gene TRBV27 combines with J gene TRBJ2-2; D unresolved. This CDR3 contains 14 residues. V was clipped by 3 bases and J by 2 bases, with 7 bases between them. In germline, CDR1 is MNHEY, CDR2 SMNVEV (reference sequence). In DNA form, the CDR3 reads TGTGCCAGCAGTTTTGGGATTAACACCGGGGAGCTGTTTTTT. Translation gives CASSFGINTGELFF.

This clonotype is large. J is TRBJ1-4 and V is TRBV3-1, with 7 bases fitting TRBD1. The V segment lost 5 bases and the J segment 7 bases; nucleotides outside the gene matches: 7. Germline V gene lookup returns CDR1 LGHDT and CDR2 YNNKEL (reference sequence). The CDR3 extends over 14 amino acids. The CDR3: CASSGRGFGEKLFF. The CDR3 region has the DNA TGTGCCAGCAGCGGCAGGGGGTTCGGTGAAAAACTGTTTTTT.

Sample share makes this clonotype large. The rearrangement uses TRBV4-3 and TRBJ2-1; D gene unclear. Per germline, CDR1 LGHNA and CDR2 YSLEER. The CDR3 spans 13 residues. V was pared by 0 bases and J by 3 bases, with 3 bases between. CDR3 region: CASSQDFYNEQFF. The CDR3, as DNA: TGCGCCAGCAGCCAAGACTTCTACAATGAGCAGTTCTTC.

This clonotype was found many times. V is TRBV7-2 and J is TRBJ2-1; 9 bases agree with TRBD2. Looked up from germline, CDR1 is SGHTA and CDR2 is FQGNSA. The J segment lost 6 bases and the V segment lost 6 bases, leaving 6 bases of the junction unmatched. The CDR3 runs 14 residues. CDR3 region: CASRMRGGVNEQFF. DNA of the CDR3: TGTGCCAGCAGAATGCGGGGGGGCGTCAATGAGCAGTTCTTC.

This clonotype counts as medium-sized (0.01 to 0.1%). V and J are TRBV5-8 and TRBJ1-1; D is perhaps TRBD1 (5 bases). This CDR3 comprises 17 residues. Germline loops: CDR1 SGHTS, CDR2 YDEGEE. The V end was cut by 4 bases, the J end by 4 bases, with 23 bases between. The CDR3 DNA reads TGTGCCAGCAGCCCTAGAGGGGCGGGAGGGTTGGTCACTGAAGCTTTCTTT. This codes for CASSPRGAGGLVTEAFF.

This clonotype is judged medium-sized (0.01 to 0.1%). V is TRBV18 and J is TRBJ1-1; D is possibly TRBD1 (6 bases). Between the trimmed V and J ends, which lost 5 bases and 1 base, there was a span of 8 bases. Germline lookup yields CDR1 KGHSH and CDR2 LQKENI. The CDR3 consists of 13 residues. The CDR3 region has the DNA TGTGCCAGCTCAGGGACACAGAACACTGAAGCTTTCTTT. Residues: CASSGTQNTEAFF.

In its sample, this clonotype is large (0.1 to 1%). The chain has TRBV4-3 and TRBJ1-4; D call uncertain. The CDR3 runs 15 residues. Germline CDR1 and CDR2: LGHNA and YSLEER. V was cut by 8 bases and J by 10 bases, with 23 bases left in between. The CDR3 spells CASRDISRMRGKLFF. The CDR3 DNA sequence: TGCGCCAGCCGCGACATAAGTAGGATGAGAGGAAAACTGTTTTTT.

This clonotype qualifies as large. The V call is TRBV12-3 or TRBV12-4, the J call TRBJ2-3; D call uncertain. Trimming cost V 6 bases and J 3 bases, with 7 bases left between them. CDR3 size: 12 residues. The CDR3 bases are TGTGCCAGCAGCAGACTTACAGATACGCAGTATTTT. Translation gives CASSRLTDTQYF.

This clonotype counts as medium-sized. The chain carries TRBV11-3 and TRBJ1-1; D unclear. This CDR3 spans 14 amino acids. The germline gives CDR1 SGHNT, CDR2 YENEEA. V lost 1 base to trimming and J lost 4 bases, with 10 bases between them. The CDR3: CASSLGQSGTEAFF. CDR3 nucleotides: TGTGCCAGCAGCTTAGGTCAAAGCGGCACTGAAGCTTTCTTT. Drawing the rest from reference TRBV11-3 and TRBJ1-1, the complete variable domain is EAGVVQSPRYKIIEKKQPVAFWCNPISGHNTLYWYLQNLGQGPELLIRYENEEAVDDSQLPKDRFSAERLKGVDSTLKIQPAELGDSAVYLCASSLGQSGTEAFFGQGTRLTVV.

Within the sample, this clonotype is large. This rearrangement joins TRBV4-3 to TRBJ2-3, with D unresolved. V dropped 4 bases and J dropped 4 bases, with 12 bases sitting between them. Germline CDR1 is LGHNA and CDR2 is YSLEER. CDR3 length: 14 amino acids. CDR3 nucleotides: TGCGCCAGCAGCCCATCTGCGAGCGCAGATACGCAGTATTTT. It codes for CASSPSASADTQYF.

Sample share makes this clonotype medium-sized (0.01 to 0.1%). This rearrangement joins TRBV12-3 or TRBV12-4 to TRBJ1-5; 10 bases agree with TRBD1. The CDR3 totals 14 residues. The V gene end was trimmed by 5 bases and the J gene end by 7 bases; junction bases not matched to a gene: 5. The CDR3, as DNA: TGTGCCAGCAGTCCAGGACAGGGGGGACAGCCCCAGCATTTT. Translated, it gives CASSPGQGGQPQHF.

By sample share, this clonotype is medium-sized (0.01 to 0.1%). CDR3 DNA: TGCGCCAGCAGCCTCGCCGGCTACAATGAGCAGTTCTTC. This codes for CASSLAGYNEQFF. The J gene is TRBJ2-1, the V gene TRBV4-3; D gene uncertain. V shed 4 bases and J shed 3 bases, with 7 bases lying between them. The CDR3 loop spans 13 amino acids. The germline CDR1 and CDR2 sequences are LGHNA and YSLEER.

This clonotype is judged hyperexpanded. V gene TRBV7-9 combines with J gene TRBJ1-1; perhaps TRBD1 as D (5 bases). Germline V CDR1 and CDR2: SEHNR, FQNEAQ (reference sequence). Trimming shortened V by 2 bases and J by 6 bases, and 10 bases separated the two germline ends. The CDR3 is 13 residues long. For the CDR3, the DNA is TGTGCCAGCAGCTTATCGTGGGGGGCTGAAGCTTTCTTT. It yields the protein CASSLSWGAEAFF. Variable domain in full (rest from reference TRBV7-9 and TRBJ1-1): DTGVSQNPRHKITKRGQNVTFRCDPISEHNRLYWYRQTLGQGPEFLTYFQNEAQLEKSRLLSDRFSAERPKGSFSTLEIQRTEQGDSAMYLCASSLSWGAEAFFGQGTRLTVV.